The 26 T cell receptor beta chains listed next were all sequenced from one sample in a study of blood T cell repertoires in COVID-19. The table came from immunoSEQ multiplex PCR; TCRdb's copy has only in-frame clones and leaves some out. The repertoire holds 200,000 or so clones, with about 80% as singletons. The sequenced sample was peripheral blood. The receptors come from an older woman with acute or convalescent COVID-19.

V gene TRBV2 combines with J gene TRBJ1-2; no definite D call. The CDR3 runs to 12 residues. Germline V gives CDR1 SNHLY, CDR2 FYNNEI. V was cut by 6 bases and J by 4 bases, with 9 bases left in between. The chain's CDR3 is CASRTAFYGYTF. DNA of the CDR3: TGTGCCAGCAGAACAGCCTTCTATGGCTACACCTTC.

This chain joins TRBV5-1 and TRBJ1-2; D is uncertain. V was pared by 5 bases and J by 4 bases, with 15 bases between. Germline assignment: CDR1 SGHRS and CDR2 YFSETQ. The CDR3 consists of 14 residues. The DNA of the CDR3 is TGCGCCAGCAGTAGGGAGGAAACAATCTATGGCTACACCTTC. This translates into CASSREETIYGYTF.

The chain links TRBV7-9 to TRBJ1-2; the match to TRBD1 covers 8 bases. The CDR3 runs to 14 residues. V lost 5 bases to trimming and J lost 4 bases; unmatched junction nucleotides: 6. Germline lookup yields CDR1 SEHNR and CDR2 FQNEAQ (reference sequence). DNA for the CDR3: TGTGCCAGCAGCAGTTTAGGGACAGGCTATGGCTACACCTTC. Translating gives CASSSLGTGYGYTF.

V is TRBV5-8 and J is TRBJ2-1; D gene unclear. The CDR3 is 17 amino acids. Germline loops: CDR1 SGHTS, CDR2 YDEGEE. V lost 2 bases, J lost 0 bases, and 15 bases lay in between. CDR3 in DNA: TGTGCCAGCAGCTTATCAGCGTCCGTGAGCTCCTACAATGAGCAGTTCTTC. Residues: CASSLSASVSSYNEQFF.

Here the CDR3 reads CASSLRGYSNQPQHF. In DNA form, the CDR3 reads TGTGCCAGCAGCCTCCGGGGATATAGCAATCAGCCCCAGCATTTT. J is TRBJ1-5 and V is TRBV28; no clear D gene. The CDR3 sequence is 15 residues long. Germline V lookup: CDR1 MDHEN, CDR2 SYDVKM. The germline V and J ends were trimmed by 6 bases and 0 bases, with 12 bases remaining between them.

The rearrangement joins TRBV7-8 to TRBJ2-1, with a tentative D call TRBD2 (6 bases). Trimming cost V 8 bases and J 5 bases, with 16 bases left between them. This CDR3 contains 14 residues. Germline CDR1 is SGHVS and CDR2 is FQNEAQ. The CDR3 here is CASSPGSSNNEQFF. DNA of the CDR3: TGTGCCAGCTCACCCGGGAGTTCAAACAATGAGCAGTTCTTC. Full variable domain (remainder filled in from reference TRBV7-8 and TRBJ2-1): GAGVSQSPRYKVAKRGQDVALRCDPISGHVSLFWYQQALGQGPEFLTYFQNEAQLDKSGLPSDRFFAERPEGSVSTLKIQRTQQEDSAVYLCASSPGSSNNEQFFGPGTRLTVL.

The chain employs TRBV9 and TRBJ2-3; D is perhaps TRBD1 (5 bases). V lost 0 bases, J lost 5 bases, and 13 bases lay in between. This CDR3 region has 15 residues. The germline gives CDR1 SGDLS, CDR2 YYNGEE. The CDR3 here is CASSVGLGVLDTQYF. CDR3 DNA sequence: TGTGCCAGCAGCGTAGGTCTAGGGGTTCTAGATACGCAGTATTTT.

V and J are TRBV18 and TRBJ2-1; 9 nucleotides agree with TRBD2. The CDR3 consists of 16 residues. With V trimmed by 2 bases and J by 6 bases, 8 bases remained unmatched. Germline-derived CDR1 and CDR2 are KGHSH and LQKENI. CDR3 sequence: CASSPERRGGLNEQFF. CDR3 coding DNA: TGTGCCAGCTCACCAGAGAGGCGGGGGGGCCTCAATGAGCAGTTCTTC.

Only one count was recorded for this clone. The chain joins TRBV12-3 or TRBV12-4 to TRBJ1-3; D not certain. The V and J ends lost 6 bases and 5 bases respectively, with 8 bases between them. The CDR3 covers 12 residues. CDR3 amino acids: CASSSARNTIYF. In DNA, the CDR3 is TGTGCCAGCAGCAGCGCTCGAAACACCATATATTTT.

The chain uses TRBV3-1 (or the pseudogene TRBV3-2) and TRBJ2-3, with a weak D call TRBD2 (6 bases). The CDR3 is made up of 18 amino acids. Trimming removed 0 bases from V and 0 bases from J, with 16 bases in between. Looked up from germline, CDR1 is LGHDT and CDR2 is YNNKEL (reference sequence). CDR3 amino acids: CASSQDLLAWSSTDTQYF. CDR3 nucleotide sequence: TGTGCCAGCAGCCAAGATCTCCTAGCGTGGTCTAGCACAGATACGCAGTATTTT.

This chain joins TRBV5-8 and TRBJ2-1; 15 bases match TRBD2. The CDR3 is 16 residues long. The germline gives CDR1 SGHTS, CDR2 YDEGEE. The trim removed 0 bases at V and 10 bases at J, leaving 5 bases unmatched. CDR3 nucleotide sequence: TGTGCCAGCAGCTTGGAAGGACTAGCGGGGGGGGTGGAGCAGTTCTTC. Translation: CASSLEGLAGGVEQFF.

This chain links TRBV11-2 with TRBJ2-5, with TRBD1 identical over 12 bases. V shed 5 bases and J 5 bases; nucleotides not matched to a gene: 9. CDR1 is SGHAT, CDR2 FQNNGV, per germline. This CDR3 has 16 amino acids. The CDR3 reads CASSVRDRGPIETQYF. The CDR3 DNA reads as TGTGCCAGCAGCGTCCGGGACAGGGGGCCTATTGAGACCCAGTACTTC.

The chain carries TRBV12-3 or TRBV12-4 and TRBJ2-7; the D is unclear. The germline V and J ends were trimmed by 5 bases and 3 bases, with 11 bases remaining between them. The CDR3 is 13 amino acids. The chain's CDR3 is CASSDLLGYEQYF. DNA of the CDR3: TGTGCCAGCAGTGACCTTCTAGGCTACGAGCAGTACTTC.

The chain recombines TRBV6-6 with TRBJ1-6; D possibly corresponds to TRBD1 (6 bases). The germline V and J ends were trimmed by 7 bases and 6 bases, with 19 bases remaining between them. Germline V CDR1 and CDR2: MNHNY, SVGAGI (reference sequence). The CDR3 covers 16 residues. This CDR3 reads CASNPGGQGANSPLHF. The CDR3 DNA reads TGTGCCAGCAATCCCGGGGGGCAAGGGGCTAATTCACCCCTCCACTTT.

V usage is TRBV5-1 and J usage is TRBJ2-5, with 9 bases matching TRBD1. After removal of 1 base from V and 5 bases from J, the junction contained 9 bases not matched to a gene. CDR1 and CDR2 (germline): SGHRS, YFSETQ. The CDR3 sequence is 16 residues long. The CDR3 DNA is TGCGCCAGCAGCTTGACCGGGACAGGGACCGGGGAGACCCAGTACTTC. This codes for CASSLTGTGTGETQYF.

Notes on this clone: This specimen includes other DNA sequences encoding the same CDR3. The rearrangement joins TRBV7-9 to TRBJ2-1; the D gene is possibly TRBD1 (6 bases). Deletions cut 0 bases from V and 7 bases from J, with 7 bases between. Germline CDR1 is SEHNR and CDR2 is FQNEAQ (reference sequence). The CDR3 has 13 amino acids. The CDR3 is CASSLAGANEQFF. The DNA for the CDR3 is TGTGCCAGCAGCTTAGCGGGGGCGAATGAGCAGTTCTTC.

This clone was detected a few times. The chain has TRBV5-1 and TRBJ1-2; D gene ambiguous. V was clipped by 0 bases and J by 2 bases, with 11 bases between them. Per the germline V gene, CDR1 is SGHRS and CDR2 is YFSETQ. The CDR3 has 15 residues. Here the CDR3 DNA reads TGCGCCAGCAGCTTGGCCCGGACTTCGAACTATGGCTACACCTTC. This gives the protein CASSLARTSNYGYTF.

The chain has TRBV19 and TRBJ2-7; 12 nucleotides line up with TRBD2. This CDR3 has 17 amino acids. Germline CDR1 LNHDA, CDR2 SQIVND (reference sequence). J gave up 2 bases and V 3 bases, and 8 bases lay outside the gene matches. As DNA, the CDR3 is TGTGCCAGTAGTATCGGACTAGCGGGGACGACCCCCTACGAGCAGTACTTC. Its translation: CASSIGLAGTTPYEQYF.

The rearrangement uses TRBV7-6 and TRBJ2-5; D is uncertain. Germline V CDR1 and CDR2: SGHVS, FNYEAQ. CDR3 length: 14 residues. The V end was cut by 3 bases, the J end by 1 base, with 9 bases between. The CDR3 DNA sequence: TGTGCCAGCAGCTTTTCGGTAGCCCAAGAGACCCAGTACTTC. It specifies CASSFSVAQETQYF.

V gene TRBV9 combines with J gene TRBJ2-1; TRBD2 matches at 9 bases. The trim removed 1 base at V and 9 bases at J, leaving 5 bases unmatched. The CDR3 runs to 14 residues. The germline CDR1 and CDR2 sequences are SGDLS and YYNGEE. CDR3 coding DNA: TGTGCCAGCAGCGTAAGCGGGGGGAAGAGTGAGCAGTTCTTC. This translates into CASSVSGGKSEQFF.

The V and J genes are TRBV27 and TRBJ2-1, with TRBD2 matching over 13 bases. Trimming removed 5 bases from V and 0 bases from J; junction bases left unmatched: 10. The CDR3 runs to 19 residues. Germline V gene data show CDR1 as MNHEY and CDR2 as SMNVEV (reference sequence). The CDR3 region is CASSPAWGLAGSSYNEQFF. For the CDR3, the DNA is TGTGCCAGCAGTCCGGCCTGGGGACTAGCGGGGAGCTCCTACAATGAGCAGTTCTTC.

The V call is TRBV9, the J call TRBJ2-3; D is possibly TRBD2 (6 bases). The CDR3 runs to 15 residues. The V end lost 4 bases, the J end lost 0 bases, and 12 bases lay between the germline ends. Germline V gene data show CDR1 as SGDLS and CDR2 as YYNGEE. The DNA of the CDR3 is TGTGCCAGCAGCACTGTTAGCGGCAGCACAGATACGCAGTATTTT. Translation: CASSTVSGSTDTQYF.

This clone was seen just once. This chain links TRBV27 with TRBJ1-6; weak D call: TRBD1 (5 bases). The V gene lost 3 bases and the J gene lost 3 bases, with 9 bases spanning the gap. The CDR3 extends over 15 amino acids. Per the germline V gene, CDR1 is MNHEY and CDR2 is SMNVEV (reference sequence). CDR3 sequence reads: CASSFGQGYNSPLHF. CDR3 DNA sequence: TGTGCCAGCAGTTTCGGTCAGGGCTATAATTCACCCCTCCACTTT.

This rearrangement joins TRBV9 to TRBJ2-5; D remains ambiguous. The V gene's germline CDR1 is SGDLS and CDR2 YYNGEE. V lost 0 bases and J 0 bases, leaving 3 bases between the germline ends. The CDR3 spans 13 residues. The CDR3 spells CASSVANQETQYF. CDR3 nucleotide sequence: TGTGCCAGCAGCGTAGCAAACCAAGAGACCCAGTACTTC.

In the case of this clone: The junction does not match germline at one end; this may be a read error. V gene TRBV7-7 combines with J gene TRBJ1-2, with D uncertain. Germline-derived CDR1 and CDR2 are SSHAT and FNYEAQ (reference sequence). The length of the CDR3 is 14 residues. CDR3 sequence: CASSPITETYGYTF. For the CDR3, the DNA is TGTGCTAGCAGCCCTATTACAGAGACATATGGCTACACCTTC.

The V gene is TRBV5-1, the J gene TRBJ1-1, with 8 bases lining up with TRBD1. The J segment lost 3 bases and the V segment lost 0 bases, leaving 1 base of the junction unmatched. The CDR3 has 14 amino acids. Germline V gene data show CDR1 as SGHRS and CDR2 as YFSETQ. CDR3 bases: TGCGCCAGCAGCTTGGCAGGGGGCCACACTGAAGCTTTCTTT. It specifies CASSLAGGHTEAFF.